Shown below are 21 T cell receptor beta chains from a single sample sequenced in a study of Ad26.COV2.S vaccination and SARS-CoV-2 variants. Clones were read by immunoSEQ multiplex PCR, and TCRdb kept only the in-frame ones, dropping some. The repertoire has roughly 100,000 clones, roughly 80% of them found once; the top ten carry roughly a sixth. The starting material was peripheral blood, obtained after recovery from COVID-19. These receptors were collected from a human donor who had recovered from COVID-19.

The chain couples TRBV5-6 to TRBJ2-3; TRBD2 is a possible D gene (6 bases). The CDR3 is 18 residues long. V lost 4 bases and J 2 bases, leaving 23 bases between the germline ends. CDR1 is SGHDT and CDR2 is YYEEEE in the germline V gene. This CDR3 reads CASSRDSHNHPYTDTQYF. The CDR3 DNA is TGTGCCAGCAGCAGGGACTCACATAACCACCCATACACAGATACGCAGTATTTT.

The J gene is TRBJ2-3, the V gene TRBV3-1 (or the pseudogene TRBV3-2); no definite D call. Germline CDR1 reads LGHDT; CDR2 reads YNNKEL (reference sequence). This CDR3 is built from 13 residues. Trimming took 5 bases from V and 0 from J, leaving 6 bases between them. This chain's CDR3 is CASSGDSTDTQYF. DNA of the CDR3: TGTGCCAGCAGCGGCGACAGCACAGATACGCAGTATTTT.

The V and J genes are TRBV2 and TRBJ1-2, with 7 nucleotides matching TRBD1. J gave up 6 bases and V 6 bases, and 13 bases lay outside the gene matches. In germline, CDR1 is SNHLY, CDR2 FYNNEI. The CDR3 runs 15 residues. CDR3: CASRPTSGGENGYTF. The CDR3 nucleotides read TGTGCCAGCAGGCCAACCTCAGGGGGGGAAAATGGCTACACCTTC. Complete variable domain (other parts from reference TRBV2 and TRBJ1-2): EPEVTQTPSHQVTQMGQEVILRCVPISNHLYFYWYRQILGQKVEFLVSFYNNEISEKSEIFDDQFSVERPDGSNFTLKIRSTKLEDSAMYFCASRPTSGGENGYTFGSGTRLTVV.

The chain has TRBV12-3 or TRBV12-4 and TRBJ2-1; D might be TRBD2 (6 bases). Trimming removed 0 bases at V and 10 bases at J, with 10 bases between. This CDR3 comprises 13 residues. CDR3 sequence reads: CASSLAGGGEQFF. CDR3 nucleotides: TGTGCCAGCAGTTTAGCGGGGGGAGGCGAGCAGTTCTTC.

This rearrangement joins TRBV6-1 to TRBJ2-4; D might be TRBD2 (6 bases). Germline V gives CDR1 MNHNS, CDR2 SASEGT. Trimming stripped 3 bases from V and 11 bases from J, with 23 bases between. The CDR3 spans 16 residues. This chain's CDR3 is CASSDQNRGGDTVQYF. The CDR3 DNA reads as TGTGCCAGCAGTGACCAAAATCGGGGAGGAGATACGGTTCAGTACTTC.

The chain has TRBV27 and TRBJ2-2, with D possibly TRBD1 on 5 matching bases. The CDR3 loop spans 12 amino acids. Trimming took off 3 bases at V and 6 bases at J, with 5 bases between the two ends. The germline V gene has CDR1 MNHEY and CDR2 SMNVEV (reference sequence). CDR3 DNA sequence: TGTGCCAGCAGTTTCAGGGCCGGGGAGCTGTTTTTT. Amino acid sequence: CASSFRAGELFF.

This chain joins TRBV28 and TRBJ1-5; 10 bases align to TRBD1. Germline V CDR1 and CDR2: MDHEN, SYDVKM. V lost 4 bases and J lost 6; bases outside the gene matches: 9. CDR3 size: 16 residues. The CDR3 coding sequence is TGTGCCAGCAGTTCGGGACAGGGGCGCTGGAGTCAGCCCCAGCATTTT. It codes for CASSSGQGRWSQPQHF.

This chain links TRBV27 with TRBJ2-7; D perhaps matches TRBD1 (5 bases). V dropped 5 bases and J dropped 6 bases, with 20 bases sitting between them. In germline, CDR1 is MNHEY, CDR2 SMNVEV (reference sequence). This CDR3 is built from 15 residues. The CDR3 is CASSGAHAGQGEQYF. The DNA for the CDR3 is TGTGCCAGCAGTGGAGCCCATGCAGGGCAAGGCGAGCAGTACTTC.

V is TRBV11-2 and J is TRBJ1-4, with 9 bases matching TRBD1. The CDR3 runs 16 residues. Germline CDR1 SGHAT, CDR2 FQNNGV. Losses at the gene ends were 0 bases for V and 7 bases for J; bases not matched to a gene: 6. The CDR3 DNA reads as TGTGCCAGCAGCTTAGATCCTACAGGGGGCCCTGAAAAACTGTTTTTT. Translation: CASSLDPTGGPEKLFF.

This chain links TRBV19 with TRBJ2-5; 10 bases align to TRBD1. CDR3 length equals 15 residues. Losses at the gene ends were 7 bases for V and 1 base for J; bases not matched to a gene: 6. From germline, CDR1 is LNHDA and CDR2 SQIVND (reference sequence). CDR3 coding DNA: TGTGCCAGTACGAGGACAGGGGGTTTCCAAGAGACCCAGTACTTC. Translated: CASTRTGGFQETQYF.

The V call is TRBV30, the J call TRBJ1-3, with D unresolved. Trimming took off 5 bases at V and 4 bases at J, with 15 bases between the two ends. CDR3 length equals 14 residues. CDR1 is GTSNPN and CDR2 is SVGIG in the germline V gene (reference sequence). The CDR3 region is CAWGYIVPGNTIYF. The CDR3 bases are TGTGCCTGGGGTTATATCGTACCCGGAAACACCATATATTTT. Drawing the rest from reference TRBV30 and TRBJ1-3, the complete variable domain is SQTIHQWPATLVQPVGSPLSLECTVEGTSNPNLYWYRQAAGRGLQLLFYSVGIGQISSEVPQNLSASRPQDRQFILSSKKLLLSDSGFYLCAWGYIVPGNTIYFGEGSWLTVV.

This clone was observed at least ten times. The chain couples TRBV19 to TRBJ1-6; D may be TRBD1 (5 bases). Looked up from germline, CDR1 is LNHDA and CDR2 is SQIVND (reference sequence). This CDR3 has 16 amino acids. The germline V and J ends were trimmed by 6 bases and 6 bases, with 18 bases remaining between them. The CDR3 reads CASSPERDRLNSPLHF. CDR3 coding DNA: TGTGCCAGTAGCCCAGAAAGGGACCGCCTTAATTCACCCCTCCACTTT.

This clone came up once. V is TRBV6-1 and J is TRBJ2-1; no firm D call. Germline values: CDR1 MNHNS, CDR2 SASEGT. The CDR3 extends over 12 amino acids. Between the trimmed V and J ends, which lost 2 bases and 13 bases, there was a span of 12 bases. The CDR3 nucleotides read TGTGCCAGCAGTGAAATGAACGAGTTCCAGTTCTTC. Translating it yields CASSEMNEFQFF.

This chain links TRBV19 with TRBJ1-3; perhaps TRBD1 as D (6 bases). V was clipped by 6 bases and J by 5 bases, with 17 bases between them. Germline loops: CDR1 LNHDA, CDR2 SQIVND (reference sequence). The CDR3 covers 15 residues. The CDR3 sequence: CASSQNPTGRNTIYF. The CDR3 bases are TGTGCCAGTAGCCAAAACCCGACAGGCCGAAACACCATATATTTT. Full variable domain (missing parts from reference TRBV19 and TRBJ1-3): DGGITQSPKYLFRKEGQNVTLSCEQNLNHDAMYWYRQDPGQGLRLIYYSQIVNDFQKGDIAEGYSVSREKKESFPLTVTSAQKNPTAFYLCASSQNPTGRNTIYFGEGSWLTVV.

This sequence joins TRBV11-2 and TRBJ1-1; D is unclear. The CDR3 extends over 14 amino acids. The V gene's germline CDR1 is SGHAT and CDR2 FQNNGV. Deletions cut 2 bases from V and 0 bases from J, with 7 bases between. The CDR3 loop reads CASSLQRLNTEAFF. CDR3 DNA sequence: TGTGCCAGCAGCTTACAGAGACTGAACACTGAAGCTTTCTTT.

The chain joins TRBV7-2 to TRBJ2-7; 7 bases are shared with TRBD1. The germline V gene has CDR1 SGHTA and CDR2 FQGNSA. The CDR3 spans 14 residues. V shed 5 bases, J shed 3 bases, and the junction held 7 bases outside the gene matches. The CDR3, as DNA: TGTGCCAGCAGCCCGGGCCCAGGGGGCTACGAGCAGTACTTC. Translating gives CASSPGPGGYEQYF. Complete variable domain (other parts from reference TRBV7-2 and TRBJ2-7): GAGVSQSPSNKVTEKGKDVELRCDPISGHTALYWYRQSLGQGLEFLIYFQGNSAPDKSGLPSDRFSAERTGGSVSTLTIQRTQQEDSAVYLCASSPGPGGYEQYFGPGTRLTVT.

The chain uses TRBV5-1 and TRBJ2-3, with 8 bases fitting TRBD1. Germline V gives CDR1 SGHRS, CDR2 YFSETQ. This CDR3 contains 15 residues. J gave up 2 bases and V 4 bases, and 6 bases lay outside the gene matches. In DNA form, the CDR3 reads TGCGCCAGCAGCGGGGGACAGGTGATCACAGATACGCAGTATTTT. It yields the protein CASSGGQVITDTQYF.

V gene TRBV3-1 (or the pseudogene TRBV3-2) combines with J gene TRBJ2-3; TRBD2 matches 10 bases. The CDR3 loop spans 17 amino acids. The germline CDR1 and CDR2 sequences are LGHDT and YNNKEL (reference sequence). V was pared by 4 bases and J by 0 bases, with 7 bases of the junction left unmatched. The CDR3 region is CASSLSSGGFSTDTQYF. The CDR3 DNA is TGTGCCAGCAGCCTATCTAGCGGGGGATTCAGCACAGATACGCAGTATTTT.

The V call is TRBV21-1, the J call TRBJ2-5; no DNA check was done on the table's D call, TRBD2. TRBV21-1 is deemed a pseudogene. The CDR3 is 16 amino acids. CDR3 DNA sequence: TGTGCCAGCAGCAAAGAAGACGGGGGGGCCTGGGAGACCCAGTACTTC. Translated, it gives CASSKEDGGAWETQYF.

The chain links TRBV5-1 to TRBJ2-5, with TRBD2 matching 8 bases. The trim removed 4 bases at V and 1 base at J, leaving 9 bases unmatched. Germline V lookup: CDR1 SGHRS, CDR2 YFSETQ. This CDR3 comprises 16 residues. In nucleotides, the CDR3 is TGCGCCAGCAGCATCCTTTATAGCGGGGCCCAAGAGACCCAGTACTTC. Its protein product is CASSILYSGAQETQYF.

This chain links TRBV7-2 with TRBJ1-5, with D hard to call. Trimming removed 2 bases at V and 5 bases at J, with 13 bases between. The CDR3 consists of 15 residues. Germline-derived CDR1 and CDR2 are SGHTA and FQGNSA. In nucleotides, the CDR3 is TGTGCCAGCAGCTTACAAGCAGACTCAGATCAGCCCCAGCATTTT. It yields the protein CASSLQADSDQPQHF.